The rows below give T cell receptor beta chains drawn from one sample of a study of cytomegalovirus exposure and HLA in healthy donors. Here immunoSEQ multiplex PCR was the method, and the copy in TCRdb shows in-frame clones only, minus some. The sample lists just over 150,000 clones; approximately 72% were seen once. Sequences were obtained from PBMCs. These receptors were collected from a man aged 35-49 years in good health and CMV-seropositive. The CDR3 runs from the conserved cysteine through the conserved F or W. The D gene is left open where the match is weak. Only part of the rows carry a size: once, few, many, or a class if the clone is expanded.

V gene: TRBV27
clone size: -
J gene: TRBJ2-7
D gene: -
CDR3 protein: CASSSLDIFSEQYF
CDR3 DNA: TGTGCCAGCAGTTCCCTGGACATTTTCAGCGAGCAGTACTTC

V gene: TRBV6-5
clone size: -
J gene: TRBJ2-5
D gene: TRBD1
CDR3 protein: CASSRQGDEETQYF
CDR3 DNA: TGTGCCAGCAGCCGACAGGGCGACGAGGAGACCCAGTACTTC

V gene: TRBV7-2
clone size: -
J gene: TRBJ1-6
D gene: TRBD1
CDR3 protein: CASSLAGDRLHSPLHF
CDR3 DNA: TGTGCCAGCAGCTTAGCTGGGGACAGGCTACATTCACCCCTCCACTTT

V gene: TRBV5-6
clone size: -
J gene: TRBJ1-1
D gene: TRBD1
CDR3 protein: CASRLNRGFEAFF
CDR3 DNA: TGTGCCAGCAGACTGAACAGGGGATTTGAAGCTTTCTTT

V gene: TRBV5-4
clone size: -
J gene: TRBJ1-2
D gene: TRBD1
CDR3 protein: CASSPEGAGGYTF
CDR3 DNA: TGTGCCAGCAGCCCCGAGGGGGCTGGGGGCTACACCTTC

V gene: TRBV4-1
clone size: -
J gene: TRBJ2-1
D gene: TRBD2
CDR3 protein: CASSQDPQRGAVYNEQFF
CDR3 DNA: TGCGCCAGCAGCCAAGATCCCCAGCGGGGGGCCGTCTACAATGAGCAGTTCTTC

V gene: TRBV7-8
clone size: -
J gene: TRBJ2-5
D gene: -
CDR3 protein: CASSLARASEAYF
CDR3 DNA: TGTGCCAGCAGCTTAGCGAGGGCTAGCGAGGCGTACTTC

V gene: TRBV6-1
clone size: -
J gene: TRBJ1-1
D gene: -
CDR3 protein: CASSSGVTRITEAFF
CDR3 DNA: TGTGCCAGCAGTTCAGGGGTCACCAGGATCACTGAAGCTTTCTTT

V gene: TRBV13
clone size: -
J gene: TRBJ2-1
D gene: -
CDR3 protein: CASSEMGSSSYNEQFF
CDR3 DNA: TGTGCCAGCAGCGAAATGGGCTCCAGCTCCTACAATGAGCAGTTCTTC

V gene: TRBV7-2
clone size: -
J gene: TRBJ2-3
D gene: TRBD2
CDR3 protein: CASSSSGTGGIDTQYF
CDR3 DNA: TGTGCCAGCAGCTCAAGCGGGACCGGAGGGATAGATACGCAGTATTTT

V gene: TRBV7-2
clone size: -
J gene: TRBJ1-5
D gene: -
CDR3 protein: CASSPRGGSSNQPQHF
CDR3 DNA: TGTGCCAGCAGCCCCCGCGGAGGATCTAGCAATCAGCCCCAGCATTTT

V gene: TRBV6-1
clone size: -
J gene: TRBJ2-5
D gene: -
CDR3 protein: CASSEELSGGTQYF
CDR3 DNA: TGTGCCAGCAGCGAAGAACTCTCCGGTGGGACCCAGTACTTC

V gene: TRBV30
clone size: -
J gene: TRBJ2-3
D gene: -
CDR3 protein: CAIQDPDTQYF
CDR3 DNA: TGTGCCATACAGGACCCAGATACGCAGTATTTT

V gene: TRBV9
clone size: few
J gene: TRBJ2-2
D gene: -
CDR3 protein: CASSPPAPDSNTGELFF
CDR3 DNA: TGTGCCAGCAGCCCTCCAGCCCCCGACAGTAACACCGGGGAGCTGTTTTTT

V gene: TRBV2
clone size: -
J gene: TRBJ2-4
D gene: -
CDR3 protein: CASRRQGSGNIQYF
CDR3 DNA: TGTGCCAGCCGCCGCCAGGGATCGGGAAACATTCAGTACTTC

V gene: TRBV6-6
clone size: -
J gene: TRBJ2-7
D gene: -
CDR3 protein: CASTPGWGGDYEQYF
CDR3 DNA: TGTGCCAGCACCCCCGGCTGGGGCGGGGACTACGAGCAGTACTTC

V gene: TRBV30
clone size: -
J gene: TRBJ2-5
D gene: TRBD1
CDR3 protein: CAWSDGQGERPQYF
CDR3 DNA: TGTGCCTGGAGTGACGGACAGGGGGAGAGACCCCAGTACTTC

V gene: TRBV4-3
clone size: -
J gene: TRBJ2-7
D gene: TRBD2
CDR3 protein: CASSQDSGTSGLEQYF
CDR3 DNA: TGCGCCAGCAGCCAAGATTCCGGGACTAGCGGTCTCGAGCAGTACTTC

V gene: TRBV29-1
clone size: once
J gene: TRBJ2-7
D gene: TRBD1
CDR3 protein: CSVEARDSDYEQYF
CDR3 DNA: TGCAGCGTTGAAGCGAGGGACAGTGACTACGAGCAGTACTTC

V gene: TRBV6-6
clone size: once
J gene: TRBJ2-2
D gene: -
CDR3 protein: CASTSITGNTGELFF
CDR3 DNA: TGTGCCAGCACTTCAATCACCGGGAACACCGGGGAGCTGTTTTTT

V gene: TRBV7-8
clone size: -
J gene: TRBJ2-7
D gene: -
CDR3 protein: CASSLVGRGGEQYF
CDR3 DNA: TGTGCCAGCAGCTTAGTTGGCAGGGGCGGTGAGCAGTACTTC

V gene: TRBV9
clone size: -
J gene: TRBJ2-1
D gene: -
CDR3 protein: CASSVGLINEQFF
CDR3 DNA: TGTGCCAGCAGCGTAGGACTCATCAATGAGCAGTTCTTC

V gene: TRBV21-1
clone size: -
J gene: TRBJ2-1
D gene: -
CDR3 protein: CASSKGFFSGQGYNEQFF
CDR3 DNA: TGTGCCAGCAGCAAAGGCTTCTTCTCGGGACAGGGTTACAATGAGCAGTTCTTC

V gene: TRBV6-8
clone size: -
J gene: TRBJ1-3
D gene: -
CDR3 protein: CASSPLGQISGNTIYF
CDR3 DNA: TGTGCCAGCAGTCCCCTTGGACAGATCTCTGGAAACACCATATATTTT

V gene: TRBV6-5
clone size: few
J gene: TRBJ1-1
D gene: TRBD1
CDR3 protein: CASRPGQGSTEAFF
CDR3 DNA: TGTGCCAGCAGGCCAGGACAGGGTAGCACTGAAGCTTTCTTT

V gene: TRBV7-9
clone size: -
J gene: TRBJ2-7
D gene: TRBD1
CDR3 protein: CASSRDRLYEQYF
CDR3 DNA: TGTGCCAGCAGCCGGGACAGACTCTACGAGCAGTACTTC

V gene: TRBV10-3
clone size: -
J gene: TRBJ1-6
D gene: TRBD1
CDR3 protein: CAITDGQGPNSPLHF
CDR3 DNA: TGTGCCATCACCGACGGACAGGGCCCAAATTCACCCCTCCACTTT

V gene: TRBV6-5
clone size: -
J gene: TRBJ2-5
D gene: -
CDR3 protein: CASSSRTEETQYF
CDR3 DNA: TGTGCCAGCAGCTCACGGACAGAAGAGACCCAGTACTTC

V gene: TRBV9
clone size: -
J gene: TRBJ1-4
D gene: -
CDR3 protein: CASRTWAGANEKLFF
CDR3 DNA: TGTGCCAGCAGAACCTGGGCCGGGGCTAATGAAAAACTGTTTTTT